A selection of T cell receptor beta chains follows, all from one sample in a study of T cells in Graves' hyperthyroidism and ophthalmopathy. Each CDR3 protein is one row after TCRdb ran MiXCR on the multiplex PCR reads. The sample holds under 550,000 distinct CDR3 sequences, around 13% seen once. Material for sequencing was blood. The source is a woman aged 18-35 years with Graves' hyperthyroidism. Each CDR3 is given with its conserved first and last residue. D genes are given only for firm matches. Clone size is not always given. Where it is, it says once, few, many or a class for expanded clones.

v_gene	j_gene	d_gene	abundance	CDR3aa	CDR3nt
TRBV10-3	TRBJ1-4	NA	NA	CATALWGGTNEKLFF	TGTGCCACCGCCCTTTGGGGGGGGACTAATGAAAAACTGTTTTTT
TRBV28	TRBJ2-7	NA	many	CASSFRLLEQYF	TGTGCCAGCAGTTTTCGGCTACTCGAGCAGTACTTC
TRBV7-3	TRBJ2-3	TRBD2	many	CASSKTSGKGTDTQYF	TGTGCCAGCAGCAAAACTAGCGGGAAAGGCACAGATACGCAGTATTTT
TRBV27	TRBJ2-7	TRBD2	medium-sized	CASSSNLAGATYYEQYF	TGTGCCAGCAGTTCCAATCTAGCGGGAGCCACCTACTACGAGCAGTACTTC
TRBV5-1	TRBJ2-5	NA	many	CASSLETQYF	TGCGCCAGCAGCTTGGAGACCCAGTACTTC
TRBV28	TRBJ1-5	NA	many	CASSLTVNNQPQHF	TGTGCCAGCAGTCTGACAGTAAATAATCAGCCCCAGCATTTT
TRBV7-6	TRBJ2-5	NA	many	CASRSTETQYF	TGTGCCAGCAGGTCAACAGAGACCCAGTACTTC
TRBV18	TRBJ1-1	NA	many	CASSPIDGLKNTEAFF	TGTGCCAGCTCACCGATTGACGGGCTCAAGAACACTGAAGCTTTCTTT
TRBV12-3/TRBV12-4	TRBJ2-7	NA	many	CASSLIQGRIYEQYF	TGTGCCAGCAGTTTAATCCAGGGGCGGATCTACGAGCAGTACTTC
TRBV29-1	TRBJ1-2	NA	many	CSVDRTAANYGYTF	TGCAGCGTCGACAGGACTGCAGCTAACTATGGCTACACCTTC
TRBV7-3	TRBJ2-6	TRBD1	many	CASREGQGSSGANVLTF	TGTGCCAGCAGGGAGGGACAGGGAAGCTCTGGGGCCAACGTCCTGACTTTC
TRBV2	TRBJ2-7	TRBD2	many	CAKGTSGSGEQYF	TGTGCCAAGGGGACTAGCGGGAGCGGTGAGCAGTACTTC
TRBV30	TRBJ1-2	NA	many	CAWRTAFYGYTF	TGTGCCTGGCGGACGGCCTTCTATGGCTACACCTTC
TRBV5-1	TRBJ2-1	NA	many	CASSQDTENYNEQFF	TGCGCCAGCAGCCAAGACACGGAGAACTACAATGAGCAGTTCTTC
TRBV11-2	TRBJ2-7	NA	few	CASSQGLGVLEQYF	TGTGCCAGCAGCCAAGGGCTAGGGGTCCTCGAGCAGTACTTC
TRBV4-1	TRBJ2-3	NA	NA	CASSKLGGGTDTQYF	TGCGCCAGCAGCAAACTAGGGGGGGGGACAGATACGCAGTATTTT
TRBV7-8	TRBJ2-3	TRBD2	few	CASTRLAGSTDTQYF	TGTGCCAGCACACGACTAGCGGGGAGCACAGATACGCAGTATTTT
TRBV12-3/TRBV12-4	TRBJ2-7	TRBD2	many	CASSWASGSGEQYF	TGTGCCAGCAGTTGGGCTAGCGGGAGTGGCGAGCAGTACTTC
TRBV20-1	TRBJ2-5	TRBD2	many	CSARDSGRAQETQYF	TGCAGTGCTAGAGATTCGGGGAGGGCTCAAGAGACCCAGTACTTC
TRBV29-1	TRBJ2-5	NA	many	CSVIHRATLDQETQYF	TGCAGCGTCATCCACAGGGCCACTTTGGACCAAGAGACCCAGTACTTC
TRBV10-2	TRBJ1-5	NA	few	CASSDPSGTRGNQPQHF	TGCGCCAGCAGTGACCCTTCCGGGACGAGGGGGAATCAGCCCCAGCATTTT
TRBV6-1	TRBJ1-4	NA	many	CASKTGRINEKLFF	TGTGCCAGCAAAACAGGGCGGATCAATGAAAAACTGTTTTTT
TRBV5-1	TRBJ2-1	NA	NA	CASSLTGAGSEQFF	TGCGCCAGCAGCTTGACGGGGGCCGGGAGTGAGCAGTTCTTC
TRBV11-2	TRBJ1-1	TRBD1	many	CASRRTGLNTEAFF	TGTGCCAGCAGGAGGACAGGGTTGAACACTGAAGCTTTCTTT
TRBV6-2/TRBV6-3	TRBJ2-1	NA	many	CASSYSRPPHNEQFF	TGTGCCAGCAGTTACTCTAGACCCCCCCACAATGAGCAGTTCTTC
TRBV14	TRBJ2-5	TRBD2	NA	CASSQDQTSGGMFQETQYF	TGTGCCAGCAGCCAAGATCAGACTAGCGGGGGAATGTTCCAAGAGACCCAGTACTTC
TRBV11-2	TRBJ1-1	TRBD1	many	CASSSGTGGRTEAFF	TGTGCCAGCAGCTCGGGGACAGGGGGCAGGACTGAAGCTTTCTTT
TRBV12-5	TRBJ2-1	NA	many	CASGFPLGLMNEQFF	TGTGCTAGTGGTTTCCCTCTTGGTCTCATGAATGAGCAGTTCTTC
TRBV5-1	TRBJ1-2	NA	few	CASSLGQVSYGYTF	TGCGCCAGCAGCTTGGGACAGGTTAGCTATGGCTACACCTTC
TRBV9	TRBJ1-1	NA	many	CASRKVNTEAFF	TGTGCCTCTCGAAAGGTGAACACTGAAGCTTTCTTT
TRBV9	TRBJ2-1	NA	few	CASSVGSGHNEQFF	TGTGCCAGCAGCGTAGGGAGTGGTCACAATGAGCAGTTCTTC
TRBV18	TRBJ2-7	NA	many	CATSPRSSYEQYF	TGTGCCACCTCACCCAGAAGCTCCTACGAGCAGTACTTC
TRBV4-1	TRBJ1-2	TRBD1	NA	CASSTDRGRDYGYTF	TGCGCCAGCAGCACGGACAGGGGGCGAGACTATGGCTACACCTTC
TRBV3-1	TRBJ1-1	NA	NA	CASSQSRWDTEAFF	TGTGCCAGCAGCCAAAGTAGGTGGGACACTGAAGCTTTCTTT
TRBV6-1	TRBJ1-5	NA	many	CASSEAPQNSNQPQHF	TGTGCCAGCAGTGAAGCGCCACAGAATAGCAATCAGCCCCAGCATTTT
TRBV28	TRBJ1-2	NA	NA	CASRISNYGYTF	TGTGCCAGCAGGATCAGTAACTATGGCTACACCTTC
TRBV9	TRBJ2-7	NA	few	CASSVYAGFHYEQYF	TGTGCCAGCAGCGTATACGCGGGGTTTCACTACGAGCAGTACTTC
TRBV6-2/TRBV6-3	TRBJ2-2	TRBD2	NA	CASSYDGRAAGELFF	TGTGCCAGCAGTTATGACGGGAGGGCCGCCGGGGAGCTGTTTTTT
TRBV19	TRBJ1-2	NA	many	CATAEANYGYTF	TGTGCCACGGCGGAAGCTAACTATGGCTACACCTTC
TRBV28	TRBJ2-7	NA	many	CASSLELPGTSRREQYF	TGTGCCAGCAGTTTAGAATTGCCCGGGACAAGTAGGCGGGAGCAGTACTTC
TRBV15	TRBJ2-1	TRBD2	NA	CATSRGLAGRDEQFF	TGTGCCACCAGCAGAGGGCTAGCGGGACGCGATGAGCAGTTCTTC
TRBV28	TRBJ1-1	NA	many	CASSSKQPDLGFF	TGTGCCAGCAGTTCAAAGCAACCGGATTTGGGTTTCTTT
TRBV7-6	TRBJ2-4	NA	NA	CASRYRPTKNIQYF	TGTGCCAGCAGATACCGGCCAACCAAAAACATTCAGTACTTC
TRBV19	TRBJ2-1	NA	NA	CASNGGYNEQFF	TGTGCCAGTAATGGTGGATACAATGAGCAGTTCTTC
TRBV12-3/TRBV12-4	TRBJ2-7	NA	many	CASSASEKLYEQYF	TGTGCCAGCAGCGCTAGCGAAAAACTCTACGAGCAGTACTTC
TRBV20-1	TRBJ2-3	TRBD2	many	CSARGGLAGPGTDTQYF	TGCAGTGCTAGGGGGGGACTAGCGGGGCCGGGCACAGATACGCAGTATTTT
TRBV7-2	TRBJ2-5	NA	many	CASSLSPAQETQYF	TGTGCCAGCAGCTTAAGCCCAGCCCAAGAGACCCAGTACTTC
TRBV9	TRBJ2-3	TRBD2	NA	CASSPPGTSGTDTQYF	TGTGCCAGCAGCCCACCGGGGACTAGCGGGACAGATACGCAGTATTTT
TRBV5-1	TRBJ2-1	TRBD1	NA	CASSLGQGLFDNEQFF	TGCGCCAGCAGCTTGGGACAGGGCCTTTTCGATAATGAGCAGTTCTTC
TRBV6-1	TRBJ2-2	TRBD1	many	CASSLGTEPKPNTGELFF	TGTGCCAGCAGTCTCGGGACAGAACCCAAACCGAACACCGGGGAGCTGTTTTTT
TRBV5-6	TRBJ1-4	NA	many	CASSLSDRSRWTNEKLFF	TGTGCCAGCAGCTTGAGTGACAGGTCTAGATGGACTAATGAAAAACTGTTTTTT
TRBV2	TRBJ1-2	NA	many	CASSVNRAAWEGYTF	TGTGCCAGCAGTGTAAACCGGGCCGCCTGGGAGGGCTACACCTTC
TRBV27	TRBJ2-1	TRBD2	many	CASSQLAGVVNEQFF	TGTGCCAGCAGCCAACTAGCGGGAGTTGTCAATGAGCAGTTCTTC